The 11 T cell receptor beta chains in this list originate from one sample, sequenced in a study of blood T cell repertoires in COVID-19. Assay used: immunoSEQ multiplex PCR; TCRdb lists only in-frame clones, some missing. Of about 240,000 clones in the sample, around 90% were seen once. The material sequenced was peripheral blood. The receptors stem from a man aged 25-45 years with COVID-19, enrolled during active disease.

J is TRBJ2-7 and V is TRBV5-1; 7 bases agree with TRBD1. Per germline, CDR1 SGHRS and CDR2 YFSETQ. J was trimmed by 2 bases and V by 3 bases; bases with no gene match: 8. The CDR3 is made up of 15 amino acids. The CDR3 sequence: CASSWHPDRAYEQYF. The CDR3 DNA is TGCGCCAGCAGCTGGCATCCCGACAGGGCCTACGAGCAGTACTTC.

The chain has TRBV19 and TRBJ1-2, with TRBD1 as a possible D gene (5 bases). Per germline, CDR1 LNHDA and CDR2 SQIVND (reference sequence). The ends were cut back, 6 bases at V and 7 bases at J, with 15 bases in the middle. CDR3 size: 13 residues. Written as DNA, the CDR3 is TGTGCCAGTAGGTCCAACCAGGGATCTGGCTACACCTTC. Its protein product is CASRSNQGSGYTF. The full variable domain, rest sourced from reference TRBV19 and TRBJ1-2, is DGGITQSPKYLFRKEGQNVTLSCEQNLNHDAMYWYRQDPGQGLRLIYYSQIVNDFQKGDIAEGYSVSREKKESFPLTVTSAQKNPTAFYLCASRSNQGSGYTFGSGTRLTVV.

The V gene is TRBV6-5, the J gene TRBJ2-1; D may be TRBD2 (6 bases). Germline V gene data show CDR1 as MNHEY and CDR2 as SVGAGI. The CDR3 contains 14 residues. V was clipped by 6 bases and J by 5 bases, with 14 bases between them. The DNA for the CDR3 is TGTGCCAGCAGCGGGACTCTAAGGAACAATGAGCAGTTCTTC. Protein product: CASSGTLRNNEQFF.

V is TRBV11-1 and J is TRBJ2-5; D is perhaps TRBD2 (6 bases). Trimming left V 5 bases short and J 5 bases short, with 12 bases between. CDR3 length equals 13 residues. Germline CDR1 is SGHAT and CDR2 is FQDESV (reference sequence). In DNA, the CDR3 is TGTGCCAGCAGCCCGGGGGTAGGTGAGACCCAGTACTTC. Protein sequence: CASSPGVGETQYF.

This chain joins TRBV7-3 and TRBJ2-1; 7 bases agree with TRBD1. Trimming cost V 1 base and J 3 bases; bases outside gene matches: 3. Germline-derived CDR1 and CDR2 are SGHTA and FQGTGA. The CDR3 consists of 15 residues. CDR3 region: CASSLNRDSYNEQFF. CDR3 sequence (DNA): TGTGCCAGCAGCTTAAACCGGGACAGCTACAATGAGCAGTTCTTC.

J is TRBJ2-2 and V is TRBV15; the D is unclear. The CDR3 extends over 14 amino acids. Germline values: CDR1 LNHNV, CDR2 YYDKDF (reference sequence). V dropped 0 bases and J dropped 9 bases, with 11 bases sitting between them. The CDR3 coding sequence is TGTGCCACCAGCAGAGACTCTAGAAGGTGGGAGCTGTTTTTT. As protein: CATSRDSRRWELFF.

Comments on this clone: The same CDR3 also results from other DNA sequences found in this sample. The chain joins TRBV6-5 to TRBJ1-1, with D possibly being TRBD1 (5 bases). In germline, CDR1 is MNHEY, CDR2 SVGAGI. The CDR3 length is 14 residues. The V gene lost 8 bases and the J gene lost 3 bases, with 16 bases spanning the gap. CDR3 bases: TGTGCCAGCTCCCCAGGTCGGGGGGACACTGAAGCTTTCTTT. This gives the protein CASSPGRGDTEAFF.

The chain couples TRBV5-4 to TRBJ1-3; the D is unclear. The germline CDR1 and CDR2 sequences are SGHNT and YYREEE (reference sequence). V was shortened by 0 bases and J by 3 bases, with 7 bases between the two germline ends. CDR3 length equals 14 residues. The CDR3 region is CASSLGSGGNTIYF. Here the CDR3 DNA reads TGTGCCAGCAGCTTGGGGTCAGGTGGAAACACCATATATTTT.

This chain links TRBV9 with TRBJ1-2, with 10 bases aligning to TRBD1. This CDR3 has 16 residues. Trimming at V came to 5 bases and at J to 5 bases, leaving 12 bases not matched to a gene. The V gene's germline CDR1 is SGDLS and CDR2 YYNGEE. The CDR3 DNA follows: TGTGCCAGCAGGGGGACAGGGGCCCGATCTCGGTATGGCTACACCTTC. It encodes CASRGTGARSRYGYTF.

The chain carries TRBV4-1 and TRBJ1-2, with a weak D call TRBD1 (5 bases). The CDR3 is 15 residues long. The germline CDR1 and CDR2 sequences are MGHRA and YSYEKL. Trimming removed 4 bases at V and 8 bases at J, with 20 bases between. The CDR3 bases are TGCGCCAGCAGCCGAGATCTGGGAGGGGCGGGCGGCTACACCTTC. Translation gives CASSRDLGGAGGYTF.

This clone was found once. V usage is TRBV6-5 and J usage is TRBJ1-1, with 7 positions matching TRBD1. V shed 6 bases, J shed 5 bases, and the junction held 6 bases outside the gene matches. CDR3 length: 13 residues. The germline V gene has CDR1 MNHEY and CDR2 SVGAGI. The chain's CDR3 is CASSQGDVTEAFF. The CDR3 coding sequence is TGTGCCAGCAGCCAGGGGGATGTAACTGAAGCTTTCTTT.